This entry lists 9 T cell receptor beta chains sequenced from one sample in a study of blood T cell repertoires in COVID-19. Some clones are missing from TCRdb's copy, which holds only in-frame ones; the method was immunoSEQ multiplex PCR. The sample gives approximately 350,000 clones, more than 80% of which show up once; more than 0.95% is in the top ten. Sequencing used peripheral blood. Source of these receptors: a man in his forties or fifties with acute or convalescent COVID-19.

This chain joins TRBV10-3 and TRBJ2-5; 8 bases match TRBD1. CDR3 size: 14 residues. The V and J ends lost 2 bases and 11 bases, in that order; junction bases with no gene match: 10. The germline gives CDR1 ENHRY, CDR2 SYGVKD. The CDR3 loop reads CAISELGQVLDQYF. DNA for the CDR3: TGTGCCATCAGTGAGCTGGGACAGGTACTCGATCAGTACTTC.

As to this clone: This specimen includes other DNA sequences encoding the same CDR3. The rearrangement joins TRBV27 to TRBJ1-1, with no clear D. Per germline, CDR1 MNHEY and CDR2 SMNVEV (reference sequence). Trimming took 4 bases from V and 1 from J, leaving 7 bases between them. The CDR3 is 13 amino acids. The CDR3 protein is CASSSRRNTEAFF. The CDR3 nucleotides read TGTGCCAGCAGTTCCAGAAGGAACACTGAAGCTTTCTTT.

The J gene is TRBJ1-4, the V gene TRBV4-1, with D maybe TRBD1 (6 bases). The CDR3 is made up of 15 amino acids. Trimming removed 4 bases at V and 8 bases at J, with 17 bases between. The germline V gene has CDR1 MGHRA and CDR2 YSYEKL. CDR3 residues: CASSRSTTGGEKLFF. The CDR3 DNA reads TGCGCCAGCAGCCGTTCTACGACAGGAGGCGAAAAACTGTTTTTT.

V gene TRBV18 combines with J gene TRBJ1-4; 7 nucleotides line up with TRBD1. CDR3 length equals 16 residues. Germline CDR1 is KGHSH and CDR2 is LQKENI. Trimming took 0 bases from V and 2 from J; bases not matched to a gene: 3. The CDR3: CASSPPDRVTNEKLFF. The CDR3 DNA reads as TGTGCCAGCTCACCACCCGACAGGGTTACTAATGAAAAACTGTTTTTT. The full variable domain, in which reference TRBV18 and TRBJ1-4 provide the parts outside the CDR3, is NAGVMQNPRHLVRRRGQEARLRCSPMKGHSHVYWYRQLPEEGLKFMVYLQKENIIDESGMPKERFSAEFPKEGPSILRIQQVVRGDSAAYFCASSPPDRVTNEKLFFGSGTQLSVL.

This clone was counted a single time. The V and J genes are TRBV7-9 and TRBJ1-2, with 8 bases that match TRBD1. The V segment lost 2 bases and the J segment 7 bases; nucleotides outside the gene matches: 12. The CDR3 has 16 amino acids. CDR1 and CDR2 (germline): SEHNR, FQNEAQ (reference sequence). The CDR3 here is CASSLKGTGWDTGYTF. The CDR3 DNA reads TGTGCCAGCAGCTTAAAAGGGACAGGATGGGATACTGGCTACACCTTC.

J is TRBJ1-3 and V is TRBV30; the D is unclear. The CDR3 length is 12 residues. The V end was cut by 3 bases, the J end by 3 bases, with 6 bases between. The germline V gene encodes CDR1 GTSNPN and CDR2 SVGIG (reference sequence). The CDR3 reads CAWSRVGNTIYF. The CDR3 DNA reads TGTGCCTGGAGCCGCGTTGGAAACACCATATATTTT.

The CDR3 protein is CASSEIRGQETQYF. CDR3 sequence (DNA): TGTGCCAGCAGTGAAATAAGGGGCCAAGAGACCCAGTACTTC. V gene TRBV6-1 combines with J gene TRBJ2-5, with a tentative D call TRBD1 (5 bases). With 2 bases removed from V and 1 base from J, the gap between germline ends came to 8 bases. Per the germline V gene, CDR1 is MNHNS and CDR2 is SASEGT. This CDR3 region has 14 residues.

The gene calls are TRBV7-9 and TRBJ1-2; D gene uncertain. The ends were cut back, 1 base at V and 6 bases at J, with 6 bases in the middle. The CDR3 consists of 12 residues. Germline loops: CDR1 SEHNR, CDR2 FQNEAQ (reference sequence). The CDR3 nucleotides read TGTGCCAGCAGCTTAGGCAGGAATGGCTACACCTTC. Amino acids: CASSLGRNGYTF.

J is TRBJ1-1 and V is TRBV28; D uncertain. Trimming removed 11 bases at V and 0 bases at J, with 10 bases between. The CDR3 runs to 12 residues. Per germline, CDR1 MDHEN and CDR2 SYDVKM. The CDR3 here is CALLPMNTEAFF. CDR3 DNA sequence: TGTGCCCTCCTACCCATGAACACTGAAGCTTTCTTT.